These 11 T cell receptor beta chains were all obtained from the same sample, sequenced in a study of regulatory T cells in long-lasting Graves disease. Arm-PCR of CDR3 regions and iRepertoire HTBI primers were the basis on which TCR beta libraries were built. TCRdb re-called the multiplex PCR reads with MiXCR, one entry per CDR3 protein. The table includes over 650,000 distinct CDR3 sequences, roughly 30% detected once. Time point defined: persistent/refractory GD, antithyroid drugs over 5 years with positive TRAb. PBMC-derived RNA was used for the TCR library. Sequencing was performed on peripheral blood mononuclear cells (PBMCs), taken when the disease was refractory, from a patient treated with antithyroid drugs. Receptors originate from a female donor with Graves disease.

In its sample, this clonotype was seen a few times. This rearrangement joins TRBV6-1 to TRBJ2-7, with TRBD1 identical over 9 bases. After removal of 6 bases from V and 1 base from J, the junction contained 7 bases not matched to a gene. Germline-derived CDR1 and CDR2 are MNHNS and SASEGT. This CDR3 has 15 amino acids. This CDR3 reads CASRRDRAPSYEQYF. CDR3 sequence (DNA): TGTGCCAGCAGGAGGGACAGGGCACCATCCTACGAGCAGTACTTC.

This clonotype has just a few counts. CDR3 sequence reads: CASSERSSGNTIYF. CDR3 nucleotides: TGTGCCAGCAGTGAAAGGAGCTCTGGAAACACCATATATTTT. This chain uses TRBV2 with TRBJ1-3, with unresolved D. CDR1 and CDR2 (germline): SNHLY, FYNNEI. CDR3 size: 14 residues. Trimming took off 2 bases at V and 0 bases at J, with 5 bases between the two ends.

This clonotype was counted many times. This chain connects TRBV28 to TRBJ1-5, with a possible D match to TRBD1 (5 bases). The CDR3 runs to 16 residues. Germline V CDR1 and CDR2: MDHEN, SYDVKM. Trimming took 8 bases from V and 6 from J, leaving 23 bases between them. The CDR3 reads CASRFSGGSSLQPQHF. The CDR3 region has the DNA TGTGCCAGCCGCTTCTCGGGGGGATCGAGTCTTCAGCCCCAGCATTTT.

This CDR3 reads CASSLAGANQPQHF. CDR3 DNA: TGTGCCAGCAGCCTTGCCGGGGCTAATCAGCCCCAGCATTTT. The chain carries TRBV3-1 and TRBJ1-5; a possible D gene is TRBD1 (5 bases). The CDR3 is 14 residues long. Trimming took 4 bases from V and 4 from J, leaving 11 bases between them. Looked up from germline, CDR1 is LGHDT and CDR2 is YNNKEL (reference sequence).

This CDR3 reads CATGTGAQGKPSTDTQYF. The CDR3 DNA sequence: TGTGCCACGGGGACAGGGGCGCAAGGAAAGCCCTCCACAGATACGCAGTATTTT. The chain uses TRBV12-3 or TRBV12-4 and TRBJ2-3, with 10 bases matching TRBD1. V shed 10 bases, J shed 2 bases, and the junction held 18 bases outside the gene matches. The CDR3 totals 18 residues.

The chain employs TRBV12-3 or TRBV12-4 and TRBJ2-3, with 7 bases that match TRBD2. The ends lost 3 bases at V and 2 bases at J; junction bases unmatched: 11. The CDR3 totals 17 residues. The CDR3 region is CASSLSRLAQSTDTQYF. The DNA of the CDR3 is TGTGCCAGCAGTTTGTCCAGACTAGCTCAATCCACAGATACGCAGTATTTT.

In this sample, this clonotype turned up a few times. V is TRBV29-1 and J is TRBJ2-7; tentatively, D is TRBD1 (8 bases). Germline V lookup: CDR1 SQVTM, CDR2 ANQGSEA. CDR3 length equals 14 residues. The V end lost 2 bases, the J end lost 7 bases, and 18 bases lay between the germline ends. The CDR3 here is CSVERLTGGGEQYF. In DNA form, the CDR3 reads TGCAGCGTTGAAAGGTTAACAGGGGGGGGAGAGCAGTACTTC.

The sample holds a few counts of this clonotype. This rearrangement joins TRBV2 to TRBJ1-5, with 9 nucleotides matching TRBD1. Trimming removed 5 bases from V and 5 bases from J; junction bases left unmatched: 4. CDR1 is SNHLY, CDR2 FYNNEI, per germline. The CDR3 sequence is 14 residues long. CDR3 DNA: TGTGCCAGCAGTTGGACAGGGGCAGATCAGCCCCAGCATTTT. This translates into CASSWTGADQPQHF.

The gene calls are TRBV7-6 and TRBJ1-5; no reliable D call. The CDR3 is 16 amino acids. V was clipped by 0 bases and J by 0 bases, with 9 bases between them. Germline loops: CDR1 SGHVS, CDR2 FNYEAQ. CDR3 nucleotide sequence: TGTGCCAGCAGCTTAGCTCGGGGTATTAGCAATCAGCCCCAGCATTTT. Protein: CASSLARGISNQPQHF.

The J gene is TRBJ2-2, the V gene TRBV13; D gene ambiguous. Germline CDR1 PRHDT, CDR2 FYEKMQ (reference sequence). The V and J ends lost 5 bases and 7 bases respectively, with 20 bases between them. This CDR3 contains 16 residues. The CDR3 coding sequence is TGTGCCAGCAGCCCCGGTCCGGCCCTTTCAGGCGGGGAGCTGTTTTTT. It codes for CASSPGPALSGGELFF.

The V call is TRBV4-1, the J call TRBJ1-1, with D unclear. Trimming shortened V by 3 bases and J by 6 bases, and 11 bases separated the two germline ends. CDR1 MGHRA and CDR2 YSYEKL come from the germline V gene. The CDR3 length is 13 residues. The CDR3, as DNA: TGCGCCAGCAGCCATTCCCGGGGTTCTGAAGCTTTCTTT. It specifies CASSHSRGSEAFF.